The clone carrying this TCR beta chain appeared many times. Its cognate antigen is unknown. V was trimmed by 6 bases and J by 2 bases, leaving 9 bases between them. This CDR3 is built from 13 residues. The V gene's germline CDR1 is MNHEY and CDR2 SMNVEV (reference sequence). The data were taken from a study of T cells in Graves' hyperthyroidism and ophthalmopathy. Study findings and constraints: Ophthalmopathy was distinguished from stable hyperthyroidism by 13 V-J signatures. The model forecast ophthalmopathy, anticipating it by a median around 6.5 months before onset.

There were TCR beta CDR3 regions amplified from RNA transcripts. First-round RT-PCR targeting the TCR CDR3 was performed with the HTBI primer set. TCRdb reanalysed the multiplex PCR reads using MiXCR and keeps one entry per CDR3 protein. The sample includes roughly 290,000 distinct CDR3 sequences, roughly 13% of them seen just once. This chain uses TRBV27 with TRBJ2-3, with D possibly TRBD2 on 6 matching bases. Sample: blood. This TCR came from a woman in her thirties or forties with Graves' hyperthyroidism. In DNA, the CDR3 is TGTGCCAGCAGGGAGGGCAACACAGATACGCAGTATTTT. Residues: CASREGNTDTQYF.